Reported below is one T cell receptor beta chain. It has no known antigen specificity. No clone much larger than this one lies a single base away; base qualities are absent. TCRbeta CDR3 regions were amplified from genomic DNA by means of the immunoSEQ Assay, a bias-controlled multiplex PCR. Turning to the authors' computational methods: Within the assay, amplification of reference gene primers was used to estimate how many nucleated cells each sample contained. To quantify the absolute abundance of each unique TCRbeta CDR3 rearrangement, sequence reads were collapsed and filtered. For each sample, productive Simpson clonality was calculated by taking the square root of Simpson's diversity index across productive rearrangements. TCRdb's version of the immuneACCESS table is confined to in-frame rearrangements and falls short of the full clone set. An unresolved V gene accounts for under half of the shortfall where checked; the remainder is of unknown origin. V, J and clone size were drawn from that table, and D and trimming were deduced from the DNA. Across this sample there are around 73,000 clones, with approximately 80% seen only once. The ten biggest clones cover more than 4% of the sample.

The collaborating institutions used their own protocols to collect whole blood in K2EDTA tubes. For TCRbeta analysis, collaborators shipped samples in one of three forms: frozen whole blood, isolated PBMCs, or DNA extracted from either of those sample types. As encoded in the germline V gene, CDR1 is MNHEY while CDR2 is SVGAGI. V lost 0 bases and J lost 4 bases; the stretch between them is 6 bases long. The CDR3 numbers 13 residues from cysteine through phenylalanine. Of all the DNA, just the CDR3 is kept, 39 bases in frame from base 1. The data belong to a study of blood T cell repertoires in COVID-19 (dated by TCRdb to the early 2020s). In terms of the full investigation: Collaborator samples came from the United States, Italy and Spain and covered acute and convalescent phases of COVID-19. The prospective study material was composed of cDNA or gDNA derived from T cells, B-cell-depleted T cells, or PBMCs. Subjects who had been exposed to COVID-19, were actively infected with it, or had recovered from it provided the deeply sampled blood TCRbeta repertoires that made up the dataset. A freely available public database, intended as a resource for researchers studying the immune response to SARS-CoV-2, is where the repertoires were released. The samples were drawn from two sources: the first 160 participants of the ongoing ImmuneRACE study, and 1,200 or so subjects contributed by 6 global collaborators. The sample metadata nearly always contained a de-identified subject ID, COVID-19 status, age in years and sex. HLA class I and class II types, where available, came from metadata supplied by the sample provider rather than from assay-based typing.

Paper-wide results and their limitations: The quantity of clinical and demographic metadata differed by source and by participant and was supplied without curation.

Sequenced: peripheral blood. The sequence came from a woman aged 55-69 years with acute or convalescent COVID-19. The rearrangement combines TRBV6-5 with TRBJ1-2; the D gene is unclear. The DNA is TGTGCCAGCAGTTACTCAAATAGCTATGGCTACACCTTC. It codes for CASSYSNSYGYTF.